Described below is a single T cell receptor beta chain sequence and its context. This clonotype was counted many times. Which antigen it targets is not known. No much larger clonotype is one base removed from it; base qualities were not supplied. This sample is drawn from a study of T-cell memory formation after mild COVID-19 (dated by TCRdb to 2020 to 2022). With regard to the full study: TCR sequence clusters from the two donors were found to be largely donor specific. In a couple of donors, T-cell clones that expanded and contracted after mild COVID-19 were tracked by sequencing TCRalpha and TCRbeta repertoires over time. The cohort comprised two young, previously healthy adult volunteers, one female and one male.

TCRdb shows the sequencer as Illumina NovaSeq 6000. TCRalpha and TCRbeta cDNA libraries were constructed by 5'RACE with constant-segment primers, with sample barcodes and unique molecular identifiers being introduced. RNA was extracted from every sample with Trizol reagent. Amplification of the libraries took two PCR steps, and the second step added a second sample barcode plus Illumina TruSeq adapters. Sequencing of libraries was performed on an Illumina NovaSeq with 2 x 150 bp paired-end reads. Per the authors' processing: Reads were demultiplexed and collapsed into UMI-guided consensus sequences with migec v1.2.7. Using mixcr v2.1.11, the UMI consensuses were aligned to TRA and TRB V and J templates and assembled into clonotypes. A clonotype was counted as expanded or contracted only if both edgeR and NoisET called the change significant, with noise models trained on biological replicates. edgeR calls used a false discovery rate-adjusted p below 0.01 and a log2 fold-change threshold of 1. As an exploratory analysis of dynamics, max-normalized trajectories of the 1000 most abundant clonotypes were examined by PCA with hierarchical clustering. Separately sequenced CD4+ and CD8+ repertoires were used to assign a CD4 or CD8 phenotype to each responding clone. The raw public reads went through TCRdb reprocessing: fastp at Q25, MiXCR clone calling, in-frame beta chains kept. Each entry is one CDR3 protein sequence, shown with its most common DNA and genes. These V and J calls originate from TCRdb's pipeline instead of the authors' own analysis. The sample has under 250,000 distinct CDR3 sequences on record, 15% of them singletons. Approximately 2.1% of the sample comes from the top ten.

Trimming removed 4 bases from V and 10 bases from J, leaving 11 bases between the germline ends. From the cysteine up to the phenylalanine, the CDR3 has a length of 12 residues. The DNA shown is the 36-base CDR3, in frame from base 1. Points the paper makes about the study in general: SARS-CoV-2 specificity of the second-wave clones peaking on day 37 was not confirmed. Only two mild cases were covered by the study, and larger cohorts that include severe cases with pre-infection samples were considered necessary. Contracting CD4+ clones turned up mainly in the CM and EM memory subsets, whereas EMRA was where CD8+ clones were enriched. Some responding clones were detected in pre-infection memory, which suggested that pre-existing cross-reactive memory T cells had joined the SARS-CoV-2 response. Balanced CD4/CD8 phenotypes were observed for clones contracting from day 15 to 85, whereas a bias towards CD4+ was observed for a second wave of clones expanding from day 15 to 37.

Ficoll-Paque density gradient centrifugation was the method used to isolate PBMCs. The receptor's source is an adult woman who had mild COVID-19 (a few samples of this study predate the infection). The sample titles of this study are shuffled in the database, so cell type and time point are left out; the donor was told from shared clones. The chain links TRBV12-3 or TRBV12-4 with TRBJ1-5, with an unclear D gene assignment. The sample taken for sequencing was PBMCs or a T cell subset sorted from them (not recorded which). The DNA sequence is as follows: TGTGCCAGCAGTTCCTCCCCCCACCCCCAGCATTTT. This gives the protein CASSSSPHPQHF.